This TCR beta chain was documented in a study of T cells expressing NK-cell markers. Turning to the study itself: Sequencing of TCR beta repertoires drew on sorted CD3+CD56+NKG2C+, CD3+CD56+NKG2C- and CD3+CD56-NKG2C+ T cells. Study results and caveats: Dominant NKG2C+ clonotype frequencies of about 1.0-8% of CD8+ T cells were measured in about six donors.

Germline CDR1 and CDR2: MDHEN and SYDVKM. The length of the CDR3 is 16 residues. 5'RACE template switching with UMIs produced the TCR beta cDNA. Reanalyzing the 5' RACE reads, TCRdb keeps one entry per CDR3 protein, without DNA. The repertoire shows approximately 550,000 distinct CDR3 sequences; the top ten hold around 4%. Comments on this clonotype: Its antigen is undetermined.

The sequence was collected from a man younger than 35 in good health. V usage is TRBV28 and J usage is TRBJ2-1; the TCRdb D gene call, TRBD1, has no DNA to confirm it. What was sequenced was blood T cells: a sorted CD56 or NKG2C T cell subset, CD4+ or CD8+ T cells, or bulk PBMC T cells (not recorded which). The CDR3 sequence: CASCRSGGRAYNEQFF.